This T cell receptor (beta chain) came from a study of beta chain features in type 1 diabetes (dated by TCRdb to 2016 to 2019). Looking at the study overall: No differences in mean age, gender distribution, total cell number or subset yield were found between patients and healthy donors. A total of approximately 100 million sorted cells were examined across all samples, and the number of cells per subset was strongly correlated with RNA yield. In the study, recently diagnosed type 1 diabetes patients and matched healthy donors were compared on the TCRB repertoires of their sorted circulating CD4+ T cell subsets. Naive and central memory subsets were obtained from all 30 or so donors, but regulatory and stem cell-like memory subsets were isolated from only 8 patients and roughly 8 healthy donors. Overall study results and their limits: PCR might favor shorter templates, but patient and control samples were amplified and corrected together, so any skew would affect both groups equally. Fewer insertions and more nucleotide deletions at VDJ recombination sites were observed in patients with type 1 diabetes, implying thymic rearrangement abnormalities. Type 1 diabetes patients showed a moderate but significant shortening of TCRB CDR3 length in all four CD4+ subsets. HLA sub-analyses involved small numbers of individuals, so any influence of HLA type on TCRB rearrangement remained unresolved. The naive, central memory and regulatory TCRB repertoires appeared to resemble one another more closely among patients than among healthy donors. Because cDNA was sequenced instead of genomic DNA, activated cells with high expression could be over-represented, although the groups did not differ in activation or CD3 levels.

Each donor gave one peripheral blood draw, averaging approximately 0.12 L, which was collected into heparinised tubes. A BD FACSAria II and a panel including CD45RO, CCR7, CD25, CD127, CD95 and CD27 were used to sort naive, central memory, regulatory and stem cell-like memory CD4+ T cells. All sorted populations exceeded 95% purity. PBMCs were separated immediately by Lymphoprep density gradient centrifugation and were stained directly, without being cultured. Samples were stained and sorted in pairs, with one healthy donor and one patient per experiment, so that batch effects were minimized. As for this clone: Its antigen is not yet known. Nothing much larger sits one base from this clone, and base qualities are not available.

The entire amount of isolated RNA was reverse transcribed using the High Capacity cDNA Reverse Transcription Kit, so the sequenced TCRB transcripts were expressed ones. Deep immunoSEQ sequencing was applied to naive, central memory and regulatory T cell samples, giving an average of about 3.4 million total reads per sample. Sorted cells were lysed in RLT buffer and RNA was extracted with DNase-treated RNeasy Micro or Mini kits, depending on cell number. To prevent cross-contamination, each cell subset was processed individually, whereas patient and healthy donor samples were processed jointly. The immunoSEQ multiplex PCR was used to amplify TCRB sequences from cDNA, generating 87-bp fragments that spanned the CDR3 region. The amplicons were sequenced using the Illumina HiSeq platform. As for the authors' bioinformatics: PCR bias was computationally corrected using synthetic template baselines, reads within Hamming distance 2 were collapsed, and singletons that could not be merged were discarded. Reads were aligned against IMGT so that V, D and J genes, CDR3 length and insertions or deletions at six rearrangement sites could be assigned. Within each subset, clonotype counts were normalized to sorted cell number, and only after that were true diversity and Gini coefficients computed with the tcR R package. Repertoire sharing was quantified using the overlap coefficient calculated on TCRB nucleotide sequences. Out-of-frame TCRB sequences from naive cells were analyzed as a proxy for the pre-selection repertoire. TCRdb mirrors the immuneACCESS table, restricted to in-frame sequences. Some clones are absent from its copies; in checked studies, under half trace to an unresolved V gene, and the reason for the others is unknown. The V and J calls and clone size come from that table; D and trimming were worked out from the DNA. A total of about 360,000 clones appear in this sample, roughly 12% of them only once. The top ten constitute under 0.02% of the sample.

Cut back by 2 bases and 0 bases, the V and J ends lie 13 bases apart. From its cysteine to its phenylalanine, the CDR3 spans 16 amino acids. The sequence is cut down to CDR3 DNA, 48 bases in frame from base 1. CDR1 SGHVS and CDR2 FQNEAQ were looked up in the germline V gene. The origin of this receptor is a man aged 18 to 30 in good health. This chain is built from TRBV7-8 and TRBJ1-1; the D region possibly corresponds to TRBD1 (5 bases align). Material: naive CD4+ T cells from blood. The cell subset or site label for this specimen denotes: true naive CD4+ T cells. The nucleotide sequence reads as follows: TGTGCCAGCAGCTTATTCCCCAGGGACTTGAACACTGAAGCTTTCTTT. Its translation is CASSLFPRDLNTEAFF.